This T cell receptor beta chain was documented in a study of T cell repertoires in cytomegalovirus infection. The overall study: Recently identified HLA-C-restricted CMV epitopes were used, and well-studied HLA-B-restricted CMV epitopes were used as well. Based on public TCR beta signatures, there were indications of CMV infection and of a matching HLA type.

In the case of this clonotype: As yet, its antigen is unknown.

TCRdb ran MiXCR on the reads and lists one entry per CDR3 protein. The sample yields fewer than 1,000,000 distinct CDR3 sequences, under 40% seen once. Study findings and constraints: CMV carriers with the relevant HLA were identified by cumulative public TCR beta family frequency. HLA-C-restricted CMV clonotypes gave the most frequent clonotype in two of eight donors.

With V trimmed by 6 bases and J by 3 bases, 15 bases remained unmatched. The CDR3 runs 17 residues. The chain employs TRBV12-3 or TRBV12-4 and TRBJ1-1, with 8 bases fitting TRBD1. The sample was cultured CD8+ T cells from PBMCs, taken from culture after CMV antigen stimulation. This sequence was found in a human donor in good health (CMV status not recorded). Some clones in this sample may be carry-over from other donors' samples. The CDR3 reads CASSFFPGGAADTEAFF. The CDR3 region has the DNA TGTGCCAGCAGCTTTTTCCCAGGGGGCGCGGCGGACACTGAAGCTTTCTTT.